The 27 T cell receptor beta chains presented below share a single source sample, sequenced in a study of blood T cell repertoires in COVID-19. This table comes from immunoSEQ multiplex PCR, and its TCRdb copy is limited to in-frame clones, with some not included. Here the sample spans approximately 160,000 clones, approximately 82% being singletons. Sequenced sample: peripheral blood. These receptors all stem from a man aged 65 to 79 who had recovered from COVID-19.

The V and J genes are TRBV5-4 and TRBJ2-7; weak D call: TRBD1 (6 bases). The CDR3 contains 14 residues. The V gene's germline CDR1 is SGHNT and CDR2 YYREEE (reference sequence). V lost 4 bases and J lost 5, with 16 bases in between. CDR3 bases: TGTGCCAGCAGCCCACGTAACAGGGCCCACGAGCAGTACTTC. Protein product: CASSPRNRAHEQYF.

This clone was observed a handful of times. The chain couples TRBV2 to TRBJ1-1; a possible D gene is TRBD1 (6 bases). CDR3 length equals 13 residues. Trimming shortened V by 6 bases and J by 4 bases, and 12 bases separated the two germline ends. Germline loops: CDR1 SNHLY, CDR2 FYNNEI. Here the CDR3 DNA reads TGTGCCAGCAGACCACAGGGCACCACTGAAGCTTTCTTT. Translated: CASRPQGTTEAFF.

Here the CDR3 DNA reads TGCGCCAGCAGCTTGGCGAGCTATGGCTACACCTTC. Encoded protein: CASSLASYGYTF. The J gene is TRBJ1-2, the V gene TRBV5-1, with D unresolved. Per the germline V gene, CDR1 is SGHRS and CDR2 is YFSETQ. This CDR3 comprises 12 residues. V gave up 0 bases and J gave up 4 bases, with 4 bases separating them.

CDR3 DNA: TGCGCCAGCAGCTTGGTAGGGACTAGCGGGAGTTGGTTAGAGACCCAGTACTTC. Translating it yields CASSLVGTSGSWLETQYF. The chain employs TRBV5-1 and TRBJ2-5; 14 bases are a match to TRBD2. Germline trimming cut 0 bases from V and 4 bases from J; bases unmatched to any gene: 8. Germline V lookup: CDR1 SGHRS, CDR2 YFSETQ. CDR3 length: 18 amino acids.

This chain connects TRBV27 to TRBJ2-7, with 9 bases aligning to TRBD2. Losses at the gene ends were 0 bases for V and 0 bases for J; bases not matched to a gene: 3. In germline, CDR1 is MNHEY, CDR2 SMNVEV (reference sequence). The CDR3 spans 16 residues. CDR3 loop: CASSLSLAGVSYEQYF. The CDR3 DNA follows: TGTGCCAGCAGTTTATCATTAGCGGGAGTCTCCTACGAGCAGTACTTC.

The V gene is TRBV9, the J gene TRBJ1-2, with D hard to call. The CDR3 consists of 15 residues. Trimming took 4 bases from V and 1 from J, leaving 14 bases between them. CDR1 SGDLS and CDR2 YYNGEE come from the germline V gene. CDR3 in amino acids: CASSKQETLNYGYTF. In DNA, the CDR3 is TGTGCCAGCAGCAAGCAAGAAACTCTTAACTATGGCTACACCTTC.

The chain has TRBV5-4 and TRBJ1-6; D uncertain. The germline V gene encodes CDR1 SGHNT and CDR2 YYREEE (reference sequence). CDR3 length equals 12 residues. V was trimmed by 3 bases and J by 9 bases, leaving 7 bases between them. The CDR3 region has the DNA TGTGCCAGCAGCTCTCAGGCTTCACCCCTCCACTTT. Protein product: CASSSQASPLHF. The full variable domain, rest sourced from reference TRBV5-4 and TRBJ1-6, is ETGVTQSPTHLIKTRGQQVTLRCSSQSGHNTVSWYQQALGQGPQFIFQYYREEENGRGNFPPRFSGLQFPNYSSELNVNALELDDSALYLCASSSQASPLHFGNGTRLTVT.

This clone was counted a single time. The chain carries TRBV18 and TRBJ2-3, with D perhaps matching TRBD2 (6 bases). CDR1 is KGHSH, CDR2 LQKENI, per germline. CDR3 size: 13 residues. The V end was cut by 2 bases, the J end by 3 bases, with 6 bases between. The CDR3 DNA reads as TGTGCCAGCTCACCAGGGGGGACAGATACGCAGTATTTT. Translating gives CASSPGGTDTQYF.

This chain uses TRBV4-2 with TRBJ2-1; 7 bases are a match to TRBD2. Germline CDR1 and CDR2: LGHNA and YNFKEQ. V lost 0 bases, J lost 2 bases, and 4 bases stayed unmatched. This CDR3 is 16 amino acids long. The CDR3 is CASSQDAGDAYNEQFF. CDR3 coding DNA: TGTGCCAGCAGCCAAGATGCGGGAGACGCCTACAATGAGCAGTTCTTC.

The chain employs TRBV3-1 (or the pseudogene TRBV3-2) and TRBJ1-1; TRBD1 matches 11 bases. The CDR3 spans 17 residues. V gave up 5 bases and J gave up 7 bases; unmatched junction bases: 15. Per germline, CDR1 LGHDT and CDR2 YNNKEL (reference sequence). CDR3 amino acids: CASSFGQGASKRGEAFF. The DNA of the CDR3 is TGTGCCAGCAGCTTCGGACAGGGGGCATCAAAGAGGGGTGAAGCTTTCTTT.

V and J are TRBV3-1 (or the pseudogene TRBV3-2) and TRBJ1-5; perhaps TRBD1 as D (5 bases). Germline CDR1 reads LGHDT; CDR2 reads YNNKEL (reference sequence). V was pared by 4 bases and J by 4 bases, with 17 bases between. The CDR3 totals 16 residues. The CDR3, as DNA: TGTGCCAGCAGCCCCAATATGGGGCGGCCTAATCAGCCCCAGCATTTT. Its translation is CASSPNMGRPNQPQHF.

The genes are TRBV4-1 and TRBJ2-1, with 7 bases identical to TRBD1. Trimming took 0 bases from V and 9 from J; bases not matched to a gene: 2. Germline V gives CDR1 MGHRA, CDR2 YSYEKL. The CDR3 sequence is 13 residues long. CDR3 residues: CASSQETGIEQFF. The CDR3 region has the DNA TGCGCCAGCAGCCAAGAGACAGGGATTGAGCAGTTCTTC.

The V gene is TRBV9, the J gene TRBJ2-5; 7 bases fit TRBD2. V lost 0 bases, J lost 5 bases, and 7 bases stayed unmatched. Germline CDR1 SGDLS, CDR2 YYNGEE. The CDR3 runs 15 residues. CDR3 amino acids: CASSVGAGATETQYF. The CDR3 DNA sequence: TGTGCCAGCAGCGTAGGGGCGGGAGCCACGGAGACCCAGTACTTC.

This rearrangement joins TRBV3-1 (or the pseudogene TRBV3-2) to TRBJ2-5, with 13 bases matching TRBD2. The V and J ends lost 1 base and 2 bases, in that order; junction bases with no gene match: 7. Germline loops: CDR1 LGHDT, CDR2 YNNKEL (reference sequence). The CDR3 has 18 residues. The CDR3 sequence: CASSQGTSGRRSQETQYF. The DNA for the CDR3 is TGTGCCAGCAGCCAAGGGACTAGCGGGAGAAGGTCTCAAGAGACCCAGTACTTC.

For the CDR3, the DNA is TGTGCCAGCAGCCAAAGCGGGAGTTCCCCATACGAGCAGTACTTC. Protein: CASSQSGSSPYEQYF. This chain links TRBV3-1 (or the pseudogene TRBV3-2) with TRBJ2-7; 8 positions match TRBD2. Trimming took 2 bases from V and 4 from J; bases not matched to a gene: 7. Germline loops: CDR1 LGHDT, CDR2 YNNKEL (reference sequence). This CDR3 region has 15 residues.

The chain employs TRBV28 and TRBJ2-7, with 7 bases matching TRBD2. CDR1 and CDR2 from the germline V gene are MDHEN and SYDVKM. The V and J ends lost 6 bases and 2 bases, in that order; junction bases with no gene match: 7. The CDR3 has 14 residues. CDR3 nucleotide sequence: TGTGCCAGCAGCGCCGGACTAGAGCCCTACGAGCAGTACTTC. Translating it yields CASSAGLEPYEQYF.

The chain is built from TRBV29-1 and TRBJ2-1, with 8 bases that match TRBD1. The junction had 10 bases not matched to a gene; V was cut back by 6 bases and J by 9 bases. Germline lookup yields CDR1 SQVTM and CDR2 ANQGSEA. CDR3 length: 13 residues. Here the CDR3 reads CSVDRDSYGEQFF. The CDR3 coding sequence is TGCAGCGTGGACAGGGACAGCTACGGTGAGCAGTTCTTC.

The gene calls are TRBV5-1 and TRBJ1-1; D possibly corresponds to TRBD1 (5 bases). Trimming pared 3 bases from V and 4 bases from J, leaving 10 bases between. The CDR3 consists of 13 residues. Germline CDR1 SGHRS, CDR2 YFSETQ. CDR3 nucleotides: TGCGCCAGCAGCTCACAGGAGGGCACTGAAGCTTTCTTT. Its translation: CASSSQEGTEAFF.

The gene calls are TRBV28 and TRBJ2-2, with D unresolved. CDR1 MDHEN and CDR2 SYDVKM come from the germline V gene. The CDR3 covers 14 residues. Between the trimmed V and J ends, which lost 5 bases and 0 bases, there was a span of 7 bases. The CDR3 DNA reads TGTGCCAGCAGTCCCCCCGCGAACACCGGGGAGCTGTTTTTT. This gives the protein CASSPPANTGELFF.

The chain joins TRBV6-5 to TRBJ1-3; unclear D gene. Per germline, CDR1 MNHEY and CDR2 SVGAGI. The CDR3 sequence is 15 residues long. V was trimmed by 6 bases and J by 3 bases, leaving 15 bases between them. CDR3 DNA sequence: TGTGCCAGCAGGGATCAAACAGAGGGTGGAAACACCATATATTTT. Protein product: CASRDQTEGGNTIYF.

To note about this clone: At one of its ends the junction is not consistent with the germline gene, which may arise from a read error. The CDR3 here is CASSLTGVSDTQYF. CDR3 nucleotide sequence: TGTGCTAGCAGCTTGACGGGAGTTTCAGATACGCAGTATTTT. The chain recombines TRBV7-7 with TRBJ2-3; possibly TRBD2 for D (6 bases). Germline CDR1 reads SSHAT; CDR2 reads FNYEAQ (reference sequence). The CDR3 is made up of 14 amino acids.

This rearrangement joins TRBV3-1 (or the pseudogene TRBV3-2) to TRBJ2-1, with TRBD2 identical over 7 bases. The CDR3 loop spans 11 amino acids. V was clipped by 3 bases and J by 15 bases; unmatched bases: 5. CDR1 is LGHDT, CDR2 YNNKEL, per germline (reference sequence). The CDR3 DNA is TGTGCCAGCAGCCATCCTAGCGGATGGTTCTTC. Its protein is CASSHPSGWFF.

The chain links TRBV5-1 to TRBJ1-1; no reliable D call. With 3 bases removed from V and 0 bases from J, the gap between germline ends came to 15 bases. Per germline, CDR1 SGHRS and CDR2 YFSETQ. The CDR3 is 16 amino acids. CDR3 region: CASSSWEGRMNTEAFF. CDR3 nucleotides: TGCGCCAGCAGCTCTTGGGAGGGCCGCATGAACACTGAAGCTTTCTTT.

The chain uses TRBV9 and TRBJ1-1; perhaps TRBD1 as D (6 bases). The CDR3 is made up of 13 amino acids. The germline gives CDR1 SGDLS, CDR2 YYNGEE. Trimming took off 0 bases at V and 12 bases at J, with 15 bases between the two ends. The CDR3 loop reads CASSVAPGERTFF. The CDR3 bases are TGTGCCAGCAGCGTAGCACCAGGGGAGAGAACTTTCTTT.

This clone showed up just a few times. V is TRBV7-2 and J is TRBJ2-5; D gene ambiguous. V was pared by 5 bases and J by 5 bases, with 9 bases between. CDR1 and CDR2 from the germline V gene are SGHTA and FQGNSA. The CDR3 has 12 residues. The CDR3 nucleotides read TGTGCCAGCAGCCGCGGTAGGGAGACCCAGTACTTC. It is translated as CASSRGRETQYF.

The chain joins TRBV30 to TRBJ2-3; D uncertain. This CDR3 comprises 14 residues. V lost 0 bases and J lost 5, with 12 bases in between. Germline lookup yields CDR1 GTSNPN and CDR2 SVGIG (reference sequence). CDR3 protein: CAWSVRGAGDTQYF. CDR3 in DNA: TGTGCCTGGAGTGTTCGCGGAGCCGGAGATACGCAGTATTTT. Full variable domain (missing parts from reference TRBV30 and TRBJ2-3): SQTIHQWPATLVQPVGSPLSLECTVEGTSNPNLYWYRQAAGRGLQLLFYSVGIGQISSEVPQNLSASRPQDRQFILSSKKLLLSDSGFYLCAWSVRGAGDTQYFGPGTRLTVL.

The gene calls are TRBV18 and TRBJ2-5, with 13 positions matching TRBD2. The CDR3 covers 16 residues. Germline V gene sequence: CDR1 KGHSH, CDR2 LQKENI. V gave up 6 bases and J gave up 5 bases; unmatched junction bases: 9. Here the CDR3 reads CASSRTSGSGEETQYF. The CDR3 nucleotides are TGTGCCAGCTCGCGGACTAGCGGGAGTGGGGAGGAGACCCAGTACTTC.